The sequence of this T cell receptor beta chain was determined in a study of blood T cell repertoires in COVID-19. For the study at large: Acute-phase and convalescent COVID-19 samples originated in the United States, Italy and Spain. The cDNA or gDNA used as material had been derived from T cells, B-cell-depleted T cells, or PBMCs.

In the study's own analysis: Researchers report that nucleated cell counts were estimated from reference gene primer amplification. Measured with immunoSEQ multiplex PCR; TCRdb has only the in-frame clones, and not every one. V and J calls and clone size are as listed in that table; D and trimming were resolved from the DNA. The table lists around 50,000 clones, about 79% of them singletons. Trimming took 7 bases from V and 0 from J, leaving 9 bases between them. Germline V gives CDR1 MNHEY, CDR2 SVGAGI. CDR3 length: 13 residues. V gene TRBV6-5 combines with J gene TRBJ1-2; D gene uncertain. The sequenced material came from peripheral blood. The sequence was obtained from a human donor in a cohort sampled during active COVID-19. The CDR3 region is CASTVSPNYGYTF. Here the CDR3 DNA reads TGTGCCAGCACCGTGAGTCCTAACTATGGCTACACCTTC.